One sample yielded the 4 T cell receptor beta chains listed below, sequenced in a study of blood T cell repertoires in COVID-19. Using immunoSEQ multiplex PCR, the repertoire was profiled, and TCRdb retains in-frame clones only, with some absent. The sample consists of 490,000 or so clones, 75% to 90% of them appearing once. The sequenced sample consisted of PBMCs or T cells enriched from blood (not recorded which). The source is a woman aged 55-70 years who had recovered from COVID-19.

A single count supports this clone. The genes are TRBV7-6 and TRBJ2-2; TRBD2 matches 15 bases. The J segment lost 6 bases and the V segment lost 4 bases, leaving 6 bases of the junction unmatched. CDR3 size: 17 residues. Germline values: CDR1 SGHVS, CDR2 FNYEAQ. CDR3 loop: CASSYGLAGGLAGELFF. The CDR3 DNA reads TGTGCCAGCAGCTATGGACTAGCGGGGGGGCTAGCCGGGGAGCTGTTTTTT. Variable domain in full (rest from reference TRBV7-6 and TRBJ2-2): GAGVSQSPRYKVTKRGQDVALRCDPISGHVSLYWYRQALGQGPEFLTYFNYEAQQDKSGLPNDRFSAERPEGSISTLTIQRTEQRDSAMYRCASSYGLAGGLAGELFFGEGSRLTVL.

This CDR3 reads CASSQERSEAFF. The CDR3 coding sequence is TGTGCCAGCAGCCAAGAACGTAGTGAAGCTTTCTTT. This rearrangement joins TRBV3-1 (or the pseudogene TRBV3-2) to TRBJ1-1; D uncertain. The CDR3 contains 12 residues. V lost 0 bases and J 7 bases, leaving 6 bases between the germline ends. Germline lookup yields CDR1 LGHDT and CDR2 YNNKEL (reference sequence).

The chain carries TRBV19 and TRBJ2-2; 8 bases are a match to TRBD1. J gave up 2 bases and V 3 bases, and 5 bases lay outside the gene matches. Looked up from germline, CDR1 is LNHDA and CDR2 is SQIVND (reference sequence). This CDR3 contains 16 residues. In DNA, the CDR3 is TGTGCCAGTAGTATTGTCGGACAGGGAAACACCGGGGAGCTGTTTTTT. This encodes CASSIVGQGNTGELFF. Filled out from reference TRBV19 and TRBJ2-2, the complete variable domain reads DGGITQSPKYLFRKEGQNVTLSCEQNLNHDAMYWYRQDPGQGLRLIYYSQIVNDFQKGDIAEGYSVSREKKESFPLTVTSAQKNPTAFYLCASSIVGQGNTGELFFGEGSRLTVL.

This chain connects TRBV5-6 to TRBJ1-1; D gene uncertain. This CDR3 comprises 14 residues. Germline V lookup: CDR1 SGHDT, CDR2 YYEEEE. V was trimmed by 0 bases and J by 1 base, leaving 7 bases between them. The DNA for the CDR3 is TGTGCCAGCAGCTTGGGAACAAGGAACACTGAAGCTTTCTTT. This gives the protein CASSLGTRNTEAFF.